This paragraph reports one TCR beta chain. V was shortened by 1 base and J by 1 base, with 14 bases between the two germline ends. CDR1 and CDR2 from the germline V gene are SGHRS and YFSETQ. CDR3 size: 16 residues. This sample was included in a study of T cell responses to AZD1222 COVID-19 vaccine. Study at large: Whether given at about 4 or about 12 weeks, second doses were pooled.

The repertoire was sequenced with immunoSEQ multiplex PCR; TCRdb's copy has only in-frame clones and lacks some. The sample holds fewer than 150,000 clones; 93% are singletons and the top ten take roughly 0.91%. The TCR comes from an adult in good health. This chain links TRBV5-1 with TRBJ1-1; D not certain. Sequenced material: peripheral blood, taken on day 0 of AZD1222 vaccination. The CDR3 DNA sequence: TGCGCCAGCAGCTTGACGCTACAATATGAGAACACTGAAGCTTTCTTT. It specifies CASSLTLQYENTEAFF.